The clone carrying this TCR beta chain showed up many times. Its target is unknown. Germline V lookup: CDR1 MGHRA, CDR2 YSYEKL. The CDR3 runs to 16 residues. V shed 4 bases and J shed 3 bases, with 15 bases lying between them. A single record per CDR3 protein comes from TCRdb applying MiXCR to the 5' RACE reads. Counted here are roughly 290,000 distinct CDR3 sequences, roughly 10% occurring once; the ten biggest clones make up roughly 7%. This specimen belongs to a study of identical twins. Findings and caveats of the study: Its conclusions, products of cross-sectional statistical analysis, did not come from following the same donors. Excess twin sharing in beta out-of-frame sequences was weaker.

This sample also appeared in a second study, on yellow fever vaccine responses in identical twins.

This sequence joins TRBV4-1 and TRBJ1-4; the D is unclear. This receptor was taken from a woman between 18 and 29 years old in good health. The sample consisted of CD8+ T cells sorted from blood. CDR3 residues: CASSPPQMGPNEKLFF. The CDR3 nucleotides are TGCGCCAGCAGCCCCCCCCAGATGGGTCCTAATGAAAAACTGTTTTTT.